This T cell receptor (beta chain) was sequenced during a study of identical twins listed by TCRdb under 2016. As for the study more broadly: The study deep-sequenced TCR alpha and beta repertoires from monozygotic twins, unrelated adults of various ages and cord blood to test whether fetal clonotypes persist. Replicate twin experiments were performed at different times using different library preparation protocols to rule out contamination. Study-wide conclusions, independent of this receptor: Out-of-frame TCR alpha sequences shared between twins showed an excess of low generation-probability sequences compared with coincidental sharing between unrelated individuals. Fewer insertions were carried by abundant cord blood beta clonotypes, a similar but weaker trend appeared in young adult naive repertoires, and no such trend appeared in memory repertoires. In monozygotic twins, recombination models systematically underestimated out-of-frame TCR alpha sharing, but the models matched the sharing seen between unrelated individuals. Invariant T cells such as MAIT and iNKT could partly confound zero-insertion analyses, though diverse VJ usage argued against this for most clonotypes. Because the same donors could not be followed over many years, conclusions were based on cross-sectional statistical analysis. The excess sharing between twins in beta out-of-frame sequences was weaker because fewer shared sequences reduced the signal-to-noise ratio.

With respect to this clonotype: The antigen it recognizes is unknown. It has no much larger one-base neighbor in the sample; base qualities were not kept.

Library prep was done by 5' RACE. The sequencer listed for this sample is Illumina HiSeq 2000. A universal primer binding site was introduced by template switching, and a unique molecular identifier was present in the final cDNA, enabling accurate counting of TCR cDNA molecules. Specific primers in the conserved constant-segment region were used to synthesize first-strand cDNA for the TCR alpha and beta chains. To control for contamination, each cDNA library was double barcoded with a SMART-Mk sample barcode plus Illumina barcodes. TruSeq adapter sequences, together with Illumina sample barcodes, were added in two successive PCR steps. The TCR alpha and beta cDNA libraries were sequenced on the Illumina HiSeq platform using custom primers. The original pipeline was this. Unique molecular identifiers were extracted from raw reads with MiGEC, and CDR3 positions were determined with MiXCR. Recombination models were inferred per individual with the repgenHMM and IGoR tools using an EM algorithm. Shared clonotype analysis was performed with the tcR package in R, normalizing sharing by the product of cloneset sizes. To study raw recombination free of thymic and clonal selection effects, out-of-frame nonproductive sequences were analyzed. Using fastp trimming at Q25 and MiXCR clonotype assembly, TCRdb reanalyzed the public sequencing data and kept in-frame beta chains. Rows matching on CDR3 protein sequence are summarized as one entry with the most common DNA and genes. TCRdb's processing, not the study's, gives the V and J calls here. This sample holds 450,000 to 500,000 distinct CDR3 sequences; roughly an eighth were observed only once. 0.8% to 1% of the sample is taken by the ten largest.

Every donor was a healthy Caucasian. Three pairs of female monozygotic twins, all aged roughly 18 to 29 years, were included in the twin cohort. Positive isolation kits from Invitrogen were used to isolate the CD4+ and CD8+ T cell populations. The sample was also reused in another study, on yellow fever vaccine responses in identical twins. Drawing on the second study: According to the authors, the vaccine-induced T cell response in identical twins seemed to be partly convergent and partly specific to each individual. The study precisely tracked vaccine-responding T cell clones in identical twins.

The source material was CD4+ T cells sorted from blood. This receptor was obtained from a woman aged 18 to 35 in good health.

CDR3 sequence: CASSLGQSTYEQYF. The DNA sequence is as follows: TGTGCCAGCAGCTTAGGACAGTCGACCTACGAGCAGTACTTC. In this chain, TRBV7-9 is recombined with TRBJ2-7; TRBD1 is perhaps the D gene, given 5 matching bases. The CDR3, cysteine through phenylalanine, is 14 amino acids long. Only the CDR3 region is kept as DNA, spanning 42 bases read in frame from base 1. At the junction V is shortened by 1 base and J by 2 bases, with 9 bases in between. The germline V gene (reference sequence) specifies SEHNR as CDR1 and FQNEAQ as CDR2.